This T cell receptor beta chain was observed in a study of T cell repertoires in cytomegalovirus infection. About the research overall: Matching HLA type and CMV infection were both indicated by public TCR beta signatures.

Via MiXCR, TCRdb re-called the reads, giving one row per CDR3 protein. Of approximately 700,000 distinct CDR3 sequences detected, 35% to 45% appear once; the ten largest clones hold around 2.6%. This TCR was sampled from a human donor in good health (CMV status not recorded). Some clones in this sample may be carry-over from other donors' samples. The source material was PBMCs.

The CDR3 spells CASSQDSRGSYSGANVLTF. DNA for the CDR3: TGCGCCAGCAGCCAAGATTCCAGGGGGTCCTACTCTGGGGCCAACGTCCTGACTTTC. V usage is TRBV4-1 and J usage is TRBJ2-6; 7 bases agree with TRBD1. The CDR3 is 19 amino acids. CDR1 MGHRA and CDR2 YSYEKL come from the germline V gene. The trim removed 0 bases at V and 0 bases at J, leaving 8 bases unmatched.